This is a list of T cell receptor beta chains from one sample in a study of early T cells in non-severe SARS-CoV-2 infection. TCRdb redid the calling of the 5' RACE reads with MiXCR, one entry per CDR3 protein. The profile shows over 60,000 distinct CDR3 sequences, roughly 10% of them singletons. The source was whole blood, collected at baseline. All receptors derive from an adult who was a healthcare worker with PCR-confirmed SARS-CoV-2 infection or an uninfected control (not recorded which). Each CDR3 is given with its conserved first and last residue. D genes are given only for firm matches. Clone size, where shown, is once, few, many, or a class for clones that have expanded.

D gene: TRBD2
V gene: TRBV29-1
J gene: TRBJ2-1
clone size: many
CDR3 protein: CSAETGTSNEQFF
CDR3 DNA: TGCAGCGCAGAAACCGGGACTAGTAATGAGCAGTTCTTC

D gene: NA
V gene: TRBV29-1
J gene: TRBJ2-1
clone size: many
CDR3 protein: CSVEAGSSYNEQFF
CDR3 DNA: TGCAGCGTTGAGGCGGGGAGCTCCTACAATGAGCAGTTCTTC

D gene: NA
V gene: TRBV6-5
J gene: TRBJ1-2
clone size: NA
CDR3 protein: CAVESASFPDGYTF
CDR3 DNA: TGTGCCGTTGAGAGCGCTTCATTTCCCGATGGCTACACCTTC

D gene: TRBD1
V gene: TRBV11-2
J gene: TRBJ2-7
clone size: NA
CDR3 protein: CASSSTRQGGYEQYF
CDR3 DNA: TGTGCCAGCAGCTCTACCCGACAGGGTGGCTACGAGCAGTACTTC

D gene: TRBD1
V gene: TRBV7-9
J gene: TRBJ2-1
clone size: NA
CDR3 protein: CASSSDREYNEQFF
CDR3 DNA: TGTGCCAGCAGTTCGGACAGGGAGTACAATGAGCAGTTCTTC

D gene: TRBD1
V gene: TRBV6-1
J gene: TRBJ2-5
clone size: NA
CDR3 protein: CASSVQGAQYF
CDR3 DNA: TGTGCCAGCAGTGTCCAGGGGGCCCAGTACTTC

D gene: TRBD2
V gene: TRBV6-2/TRBV6-3
J gene: TRBJ2-2
clone size: many
CDR3 protein: CASRLAGANTGELFF
CDR3 DNA: TGTGCCAGCAGGCTGGCGGGGGCGAACACCGGGGAGCTGTTTTTT

D gene: NA
V gene: TRBV20-1
J gene: TRBJ1-3
clone size: few
CDR3 protein: CSARDLDPGSGNTIYF
CDR3 DNA: TGCAGTGCTAGAGATCTGGACCCTGGCTCTGGAAACACCATATATTTT

D gene: NA
V gene: TRBV7-8
J gene: TRBJ2-7
clone size: NA
CDR3 protein: CASSRSGQKVYEQYF
CDR3 DNA: TGTGCCAGCAGTCGCTCGGGACAAAAGGTTTACGAGCAGTACTTC

D gene: TRBD2
V gene: TRBV12-3/TRBV12-4
J gene: TRBJ2-1
clone size: few
CDR3 protein: CASSPLAGVSLNEQFF
CDR3 DNA: TGTGCCAGCAGTCCCTTGGCGGGGGTGAGTCTTAATGAGCAGTTCTTC

D gene: NA
V gene: TRBV6-2/TRBV6-3
J gene: TRBJ1-5
clone size: NA
CDR3 protein: CASSFSGPGSRPQHF
CDR3 DNA: TGTGCCAGCAGTTTCTCTGGGCCTGGATCACGGCCCCAGCATTTT

D gene: NA
V gene: TRBV3-1
J gene: TRBJ2-2
clone size: few
CDR3 protein: CASSQIVVTNTGELFF
CDR3 DNA: TGTGCCAGCAGCCAAATAGTGGTTACGAACACCGGGGAGCTGTTTTTT

D gene: TRBD2
V gene: TRBV20-1
J gene: TRBJ2-3
clone size: many
CDR3 protein: CSAIPLTSGGTDTQYF
CDR3 DNA: TGCAGTGCTATCCCCTTGACTAGCGGGGGCACAGATACGCAGTATTTT

D gene: TRBD1
V gene: TRBV7-2
J gene: TRBJ1-5
clone size: many
CDR3 protein: CASSSDRLSNQPQHF
CDR3 DNA: TGTGCCAGCAGCTCGGACAGGTTAAGCAATCAGCCCCAGCATTTT

D gene: NA
V gene: TRBV5-1
J gene: TRBJ2-4
clone size: many
CDR3 protein: CASKMGDISVKNIQYF
CDR3 DNA: TGCGCCAGCAAAATGGGAGATATTTCGGTCAAAAACATTCAGTACTTC

D gene: NA
V gene: TRBV7-2
J gene: TRBJ2-2
clone size: few
CDR3 protein: CASSLARAGELFF
CDR3 DNA: TGTGCCAGCAGCTTAGCGCGAGCCGGGGAGCTGTTTTTT

D gene: NA
V gene: TRBV21-1
J gene: TRBJ1-2
clone size: few
CDR3 protein: CASSKDAGINYGYTF
CDR3 DNA: TGTGCCAGCAGCAAAGATGCAGGAATTAACTATGGCTACACCTTC

D gene: NA
V gene: TRBV29-1
J gene: TRBJ2-7
clone size: few
CDR3 protein: CSATRGYEQYF
CDR3 DNA: TGCAGCGCAACTCGGGGTTACGAGCAGTACTTC

D gene: NA
V gene: TRBV7-9
J gene: TRBJ1-2
clone size: many
CDR3 protein: CASSFISPSGYTF
CDR3 DNA: TGTGCCAGCAGCTTTATTTCGCCATCCGGCTACACCTTC

D gene: NA
V gene: TRBV12-3/TRBV12-4
J gene: TRBJ2-3
clone size: NA
CDR3 protein: CASSPGLVGDTQYF
CDR3 DNA: TGTGCCAGCAGCCCGGGACTCGTCGGGGATACGCAGTATTTT

D gene: NA
V gene: TRBV24-1
J gene: TRBJ2-1
clone size: NA
CDR3 protein: CATSDFHHGGVTLFF
CDR3 DNA: TGTGCCACCAGTGATTTCCATCACGGTGGGGTTACATTGTTCTTC

D gene: NA
V gene: TRBV20-1
J gene: TRBJ1-3
clone size: few
CDR3 protein: CSAREGSSGNTIYF
CDR3 DNA: TGCAGTGCTAGAGAGGGGAGCTCTGGAAACACCATATATTTT

D gene: NA
V gene: TRBV7-9
J gene: TRBJ1-1
clone size: NA
CDR3 protein: CASHIMNTEAFF
CDR3 DNA: TGTGCCAGCCACATCATGAACACTGAAGCTTTCTTT

D gene: TRBD1
V gene: TRBV28
J gene: TRBJ1-2
clone size: few
CDR3 protein: CASSSFGQGYGYTF
CDR3 DNA: TGTGCCAGCAGTTCCTTCGGACAGGGCTATGGCTACACCTTC

D gene: NA
V gene: TRBV20-1
J gene: TRBJ2-6
clone size: many
CDR3 protein: CSAQGLAGANVLTF
CDR3 DNA: TGCAGCGCCCAGGGTTTGGCTGGGGCCAACGTCCTGACTTTC

D gene: NA
V gene: TRBV7-8
J gene: TRBJ2-2
clone size: few
CDR3 protein: CASSTSDREWGGELFF
CDR3 DNA: TGTGCCAGCAGCACATCGGACCGGGAATGGGGCGGGGAGCTGTTTTTT

D gene: TRBD1
V gene: TRBV4-1
J gene: TRBJ1-4
clone size: few
CDR3 protein: CASSSWDSNEKLFF
CDR3 DNA: TGCGCCAGCAGCTCATGGGACAGTAATGAAAAACTGTTTTTT

D gene: NA
V gene: TRBV14
J gene: TRBJ2-5
clone size: many
CDR3 protein: CASSQLGGRIETQYF
CDR3 DNA: TGTGCCAGCAGCCAACTGGGGGGCAGGATAGAGACCCAGTACTTC

D gene: NA
V gene: TRBV7-9
J gene: TRBJ2-2
clone size: NA
CDR3 protein: CASSLQGQTGELFF
CDR3 DNA: TGTGCCAGCAGCTTACAGGGGCAGACGGGGGAGCTGTTTTTT

D gene: NA
V gene: TRBV14
J gene: TRBJ2-7
clone size: many
CDR3 protein: CASSPTVSYEQYF
CDR3 DNA: TGTGCCAGCAGCCCGACGGTCTCCTACGAGCAGTACTTC

D gene: NA
V gene: TRBV27
J gene: TRBJ1-4
clone size: NA
CDR3 protein: CASSFRTREKLFF
CDR3 DNA: TGTGCCAGCAGTTTCAGGACCCGCGAAAAACTGTTTTTT

D gene: TRBD1
V gene: TRBV20-1
J gene: TRBJ2-7
clone size: NA
CDR3 protein: CSALRDRTAEQYF
CDR3 DNA: TGCAGTGCACTCCGGGACAGGACCGCCGAGCAGTACTTC